This is a list of T cell receptor beta chains from one sample in a study of T-cell reconstitution after alpha-beta-depleted transplantation in children. TCRdb reanalysed the PCR reads using MiXCR and keeps one entry per CDR3 protein. Counted here are roughly 70,000 distinct CDR3 sequences, around 4.7% occurring once; the ten biggest clones make up approximately 17%. The source was PBMCs, mostly from graft donor cells, collected 180 days after TCRalphabeta/CD19-depleted stem cell transplant. The receptors derive from a boy under three years old who had a stem cell transplant for acute myeloid leukemia, so the T cells may come from the graft donor. The CDR3 runs from the conserved cysteine through the conserved F or W. Fields, in order: D gene, V gene, J gene, clone size, CDR3 DNA, CDR3 protein. The D gene is left open where the match is weak. The size entry is marked missing in some rows and otherwise reads once, few, many or a size class.

D gene: .
V gene: TRBV12-3/TRBV12-4
J gene: TRBJ2-3
clone size: many
CDR3 DNA: TGTGCCAGCCTATTCCAGGGGAGGGCAGATACGCAGTATTTT
CDR3 protein: CASLFQGRADTQYF

D gene: .
V gene: TRBV13
J gene: TRBJ2-1
clone size: many
CDR3 DNA: TGTGCCAGCAGCTTAACCTTCCCCGGCTCCTACAATGAGCAGTTCTTC
CDR3 protein: CASSLTFPGSYNEQFF

D gene: .
V gene: TRBV28
J gene: TRBJ2-3
clone size: few
CDR3 DNA: TGTGCCAGCAGGCCGGGACAAAGCACAGATACGCAGTATTTT
CDR3 protein: CASRPGQSTDTQYF

D gene: .
V gene: TRBV12-3/TRBV12-4
J gene: TRBJ1-1
clone size: many
CDR3 DNA: TGTGCCAGCAGTTTGTGGGTGAGCACTGAAGCTTTCTTT
CDR3 protein: CASSLWVSTEAFF

D gene: .
V gene: TRBV5-4
J gene: TRBJ2-3
clone size: .
CDR3 DNA: TGTGCCAGCAGCTTGCAGCCCACAGATACGCAGTATTTT
CDR3 protein: CASSLQPTDTQYF

D gene: TRBD1
V gene: TRBV12-3/TRBV12-4
J gene: TRBJ1-2
clone size: many
CDR3 DNA: TGTGCCAGCAGTTTATCCTCAGGGACAGCTAATGGCTACACCTTC
CDR3 protein: CASSLSSGTANGYTF

D gene: .
V gene: TRBV19
J gene: TRBJ2-5
clone size: many
CDR3 DNA: TGTGCCAGTAAATTCGGGGAGACCCAGTACTTC
CDR3 protein: CASKFGETQYF

D gene: .
V gene: TRBV20-1
J gene: TRBJ2-3
clone size: many
CDR3 DNA: TGCAAACCACATTTTCCGGGACGCCGCCCCACAGATACGCAGTATTTT
CDR3 protein: CKPHFPGRRPTDTQYF

D gene: .
V gene: TRBV18
J gene: TRBJ2-3
clone size: .
CDR3 DNA: TGTGCCAGCTCACCATCAAGGGCAGATACGCAGTATTTT
CDR3 protein: CASSPSRADTQYF

D gene: .
V gene: TRBV11-1
J gene: TRBJ2-6
clone size: many
CDR3 DNA: TGTGCCAGCAGCCAGACCGTAAGCAGCTCTGGGGCCAACGTCCTGACTTTC
CDR3 protein: CASSQTVSSSGANVLTF

D gene: .
V gene: TRBV4-1
J gene: TRBJ2-2
clone size: many
CDR3 DNA: TGCGCCAGCAGCCAAGAGGGTGGGTACCCGAACACCGGGGAGCTGTTTTTT
CDR3 protein: CASSQEGGYPNTGELFF

D gene: .
V gene: TRBV12-3/TRBV12-4
J gene: TRBJ2-2
clone size: many
CDR3 DNA: TGTGCCAGCAGGACCCCACAGGGTTGGAACACCGGGGAGCTGTTTTTT
CDR3 protein: CASRTPQGWNTGELFF

D gene: .
V gene: TRBV19
J gene: TRBJ2-3
clone size: many
CDR3 DNA: TGTGCCAGTAGCACGGGACCAACCGTCACAGATACGCAGTATTTT
CDR3 protein: CASSTGPTVTDTQYF

D gene: .
V gene: TRBV5-1
J gene: TRBJ2-4
clone size: many
CDR3 DNA: TGCGCCAGCAGCTTGGGGGGTTCGAACATTCAGTACTTC
CDR3 protein: CASSLGGSNIQYF

D gene: .
V gene: TRBV6-5
J gene: TRBJ2-5
clone size: few
CDR3 DNA: TGTGCCAGCAGTTACGCAATCGGAGGGGCAGTACAAGAGACCCAGTACTTC
CDR3 protein: CASSYAIGGAVQETQYF

D gene: .
V gene: TRBV6-5
J gene: TRBJ2-2
clone size: many
CDR3 DNA: TGTGCCAGCAGTTACCGGCAGGGGAGAGCCGGGGAGCTGTTTTTT
CDR3 protein: CASSYRQGRAGELFF

D gene: TRBD1
V gene: TRBV18
J gene: TRBJ2-7
clone size: many
CDR3 DNA: TGTGCCAGCTCACCGTTCGGTGGGACAGGGTTCTACGAGCAGTACTTC
CDR3 protein: CASSPFGGTGFYEQYF

D gene: .
V gene: TRBV20-1
J gene: TRBJ2-3
clone size: many
CDR3 DNA: TGCAGTGCCACGGGGATAACTAGCACAGATACGCAGTATTTT
CDR3 protein: CSATGITSTDTQYF

D gene: TRBD1
V gene: TRBV29-1
J gene: TRBJ2-5
clone size: many
CDR3 DNA: TGCAGCGTTAAGACAGGGGCTGGCGAGACCCAGTACTTC
CDR3 protein: CSVKTGAGETQYF

D gene: TRBD2
V gene: TRBV20-1
J gene: TRBJ2-3
clone size: many
CDR3 DNA: TGCAGTGCTACCCCGGGGGGGGGCCAGTTTACGCAGTATTTT
CDR3 protein: CSATPGGGQFTQYF

D gene: TRBD1
V gene: TRBV20-1
J gene: TRBJ2-5
clone size: many
CDR3 DNA: TGCAGTGCCCCCGACAGGGTCCAAGAGACCCAGTACTTC
CDR3 protein: CSAPDRVQETQYF

D gene: .
V gene: TRBV5-4
J gene: TRBJ2-5
clone size: many
CDR3 DNA: TGTGCCAGCACCGCAGTTGGCCAAGAGACCCAGTACTTC
CDR3 protein: CASTAVGQETQYF

D gene: TRBD2
V gene: TRBV13
J gene: TRBJ2-3
clone size: many
CDR3 DNA: TGTGCCAGCAGCCCCGAGACTAGCGGGGGGGAGGAGCCCACAGATACGCAGTATTTT
CDR3 protein: CASSPETSGGEEPTDTQYF

D gene: .
V gene: TRBV9
J gene: TRBJ1-2
clone size: few
CDR3 DNA: TGTGCCAGCAGCGTAGGATCACAGCTCCAGCGCTACACCTTC
CDR3 protein: CASSVGSQLQRYTF

D gene: TRBD2
V gene: TRBV27
J gene: TRBJ2-1
clone size: many
CDR3 DNA: TGTGCCAGCACCCCGACAGCGGGGGGGCATGAGCAGTTCTTC
CDR3 protein: CASTPTAGGHEQFF

D gene: .
V gene: TRBV27
J gene: TRBJ1-6
clone size: many
CDR3 DNA: TGTGCCAGCAGTTTATCCAAGAATTCACCCCTCCACTTT
CDR3 protein: CASSLSKNSPLHF

D gene: .
V gene: TRBV4-1
J gene: TRBJ1-2
clone size: many
CDR3 DNA: TGCGCCAGCAGCCAAGGTCCGGAGAACTATGGCTACACCTTC
CDR3 protein: CASSQGPENYGYTF

D gene: TRBD1
V gene: TRBV7-2
J gene: TRBJ2-7
clone size: many
CDR3 DNA: TGTGCCAGCAGTACCACTGCCGGGACAGGGGCCTACGAGCAGTACTTC
CDR3 protein: CASSTTAGTGAYEQYF

D gene: TRBD1
V gene: TRBV3-1
J gene: TRBJ2-1
clone size: many
CDR3 DNA: TGTGCCAGCAGCCAAGACGCGACAGGGGCAAATGAGCAGTTCTTC
CDR3 protein: CASSQDATGANEQFF

D gene: .
V gene: TRBV5-5
J gene: TRBJ2-2
clone size: many
CDR3 DNA: TGTGCCAGCAACCCACCAGGGGACCTTTTTACCGGGGAGCTGTTTTTT
CDR3 protein: CASNPPGDLFTGELFF

D gene: TRBD1
V gene: TRBV12-3/TRBV12-4
J gene: TRBJ1-2
clone size: many
CDR3 DNA: TGTGCCACCCCATCGAGGACAGGGGGCTGGAGCTATGGCTACACCTTC
CDR3 protein: CATPSRTGGWSYGYTF